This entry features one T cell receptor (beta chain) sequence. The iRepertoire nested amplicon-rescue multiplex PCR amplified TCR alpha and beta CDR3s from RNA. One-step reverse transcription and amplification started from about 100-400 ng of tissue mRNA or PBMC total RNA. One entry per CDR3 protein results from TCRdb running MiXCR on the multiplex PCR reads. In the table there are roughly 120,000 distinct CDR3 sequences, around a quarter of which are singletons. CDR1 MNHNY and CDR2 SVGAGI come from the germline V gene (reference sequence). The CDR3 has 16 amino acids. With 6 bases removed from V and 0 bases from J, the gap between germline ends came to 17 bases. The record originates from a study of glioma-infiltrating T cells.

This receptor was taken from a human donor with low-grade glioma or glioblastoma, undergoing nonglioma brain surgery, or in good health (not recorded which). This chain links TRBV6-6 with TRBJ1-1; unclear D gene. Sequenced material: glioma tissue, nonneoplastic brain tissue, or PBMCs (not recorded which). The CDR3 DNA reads TGTGCCAGCAGACGACTAGCGGGAGGGATGAACACTGAAGCTTTCTTT. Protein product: CASRRLAGGMNTEAFF.